This T cell receptor beta chain comes out of a study of identical twins. The CDR3 is made up of 15 amino acids. Trimming took off 3 bases at V and 0 bases at J, with 15 bases between the two ends. Germline values: CDR1 DFQATT, CDR2 SNEGSKA (reference sequence). From the 5' RACE reads, TCRdb called clonotypes with MiXCR, one entry per CDR3 protein. Here the sample spans hundreds of thousands of distinct CDR3 sequences, about 20% being singletons. The same data also contributed to another study, on T cells expressing NK-cell markers.

The receptor comes from a woman younger than 30 in good health. Material: PBMCs. This chain joins TRBV20-1 and TRBJ2-7; tentatively, D is TRBD1 (6 bases). CDR3 protein: CSASVGTPSSYEQYF. In DNA form, the CDR3 reads TGCAGTGCTAGTGTCGGGACACCGTCCTCCTACGAGCAGTACTTC.